This T cell receptor beta chain was obtained from a study of blood T cell repertoires in COVID-19. Turning to the study itself: The samples span acute and convalescent COVID-19 from the United States, Italy and Spain. Sources were T cells, B-cell-depleted T cells, or PBMCs; the material itself was cDNA or gDNA.

The CDR3 extends over 13 amino acids. Between the trimmed V and J ends, which lost 4 bases and 5 bases, there was a span of 11 bases. Per germline, CDR1 SGHRS and CDR2 YFSETQ. Methods used by the authors: Amplifying reference gene primers gave estimates of nucleated cell counts. Sequencing was performed with immunoSEQ multiplex PCR; in TCRdb, only in-frame clones are kept and a portion is missing. V, J and clone size are taken as reported in that table, and D and trimming were inferred from the DNA itself. The sample carries roughly 450,000 clones, around 90% recorded once. Participant reports of clinical history set cohort assignment.

The chain has TRBV5-1 and TRBJ2-3, with D perhaps TRBD2 (5 bases). Sequenced material: PBMCs or T cells enriched from blood (not recorded which). The clonotype originates from a man aged 18 to 30 who had recovered from COVID-19. As DNA, the CDR3 is TGCGCCAGCAGCCCGAGGGTAGGAGATACGCAGTATTTT. This translates into CASSPRVGDTQYF.